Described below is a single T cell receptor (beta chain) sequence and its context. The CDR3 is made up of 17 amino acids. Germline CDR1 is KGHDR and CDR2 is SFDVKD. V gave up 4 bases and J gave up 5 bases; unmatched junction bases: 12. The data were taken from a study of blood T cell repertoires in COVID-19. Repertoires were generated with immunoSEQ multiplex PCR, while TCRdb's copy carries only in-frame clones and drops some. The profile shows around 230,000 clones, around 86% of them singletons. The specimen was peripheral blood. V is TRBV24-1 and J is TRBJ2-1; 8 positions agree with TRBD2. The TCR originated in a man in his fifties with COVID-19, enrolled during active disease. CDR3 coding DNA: TGTGCCACCAGTGACGCAAACTTAGCGGGATGGGACAATGAGCAGTTCTTC. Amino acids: CATSDANLAGWDNEQFF.